The 13 T cell receptor beta chains in this list originate from one sample, sequenced in a study of shared clonotypes between healthy human individuals (dated by TCRdb to the early 2020s). Receptor libraries were prepared by the immunoSEQ multiplex PCR assay. TCRdb re-hosts the immuneACCESS table, in-frame sequences only. Its copies lack some clones; in the studies checked, an unresolved V gene accounts for under half of them, and the cause for the rest is not known. The sample has 900,000 to 1,200,000 clones on record, around 82% of them singletons. The ten top clones hold more than 0.55% of the sample. Sequencing was done on a sample of memory CD4+ T cells from PBMCs. The cell subset or site label on this specimen signifies: CD45RA-negative fraction. The receptors come from a man younger than 35 in good health. Some clones in this sample may be carry-over from other donors' samples.

The V and J genes are TRBV7-2 and TRBJ2-5; 8 bases are shared with TRBD2. Germline CDR1 is SGHTA and CDR2 is FQGNSA. The CDR3 contains 15 residues. The ends lost 5 bases at V and 5 bases at J; junction bases unmatched: 10. Written as DNA, the CDR3 is TGTGCCAGCAGCCTGGGCGGACTAGCTGCGGAGACCCAGTACTTC. It yields the protein CASSLGGLAAETQYF.

This clone turned up a few times. CDR3 amino acids: CASCRGQGSFLGEKLFF. The CDR3 region has the DNA TGTGCCAGCTGTAGAGGACAGGGGTCTTTCCTCGGTGAAAAACTGTTTTTT. The chain links TRBV7-9 to TRBJ1-4; 9 bases are shared with TRBD1. The J segment lost 7 bases and the V segment lost 8 bases, leaving 17 bases of the junction unmatched. The CDR3 extends over 17 amino acids. Germline V gene data show CDR1 as SEHNR and CDR2 as FQNEAQ (reference sequence).

The J gene is TRBJ2-7, the V gene TRBV4-1; tentatively, D is TRBD2 (6 bases). V dropped 4 bases and J dropped 3 bases, with 16 bases sitting between them. This CDR3 spans 15 amino acids. The germline gives CDR1 MGHRA, CDR2 YSYEKL. CDR3 region: CASSRLPSARYEQYF. CDR3 DNA: TGCGCCAGCAGCCGACTACCTAGCGCCCGCTACGAGCAGTACTTC.

This rearrangement joins TRBV2 to TRBJ1-5, with 8 bases identical to TRBD1. CDR3 length: 15 residues. Germline assignment: CDR1 SNHLY and CDR2 FYNNEI. Germline trimming cut 7 bases from V and 0 bases from J; bases unmatched to any gene: 5. The CDR3 loop is CASKGQVNSNQPQHF. The CDR3 DNA sequence: TGTGCCAGCAAGGGACAGGTAAATAGCAATCAGCCCCAGCATTTT.

This rearrangement joins TRBV5-8 to TRBJ1-5; no reliable D call. V was cut by 4 bases and J by 4 bases, with 6 bases left in between. The CDR3 spans 12 residues. CDR1 is SGHTS and CDR2 is YDEGEE in the germline V gene. The CDR3, as DNA: TGTGCCAGCAGCCTACAAAATCAGCCCCAGCATTTT. Amino acid sequence: CASSLQNQPQHF.

This clone has only a few counts. V and J are TRBV5-4 and TRBJ1-1; D remains unclear. The CDR3 loop spans 14 amino acids. CDR1 is SGHNT and CDR2 is YYREEE in the germline V gene (reference sequence). Trimming removed 1 base from V and 6 bases from J, with 13 bases in between. The CDR3 is CASSLRAEAPEAFF. CDR3 DNA: TGTGCCAGCAGCTTGCGGGCAGAAGCGCCTGAAGCTTTCTTT. Drawing the rest from reference TRBV5-4 and TRBJ1-1, the complete variable domain is ETGVTQSPTHLIKTRGQQVTLRCSSQSGHNTVSWYQQALGQGPQFIFQYYREEENGRGNFPPRFSGLQFPNYSSELNVNALELDDSALYLCASSLRAEAPEAFFGQGTRLTVV.

V usage is TRBV7-8 and J usage is TRBJ1-5, with 8 nucleotides matching TRBD1. Germline V gene data show CDR1 as SGHVS and CDR2 as FQNEAQ. The CDR3 is made up of 16 amino acids. The V and J ends lost 4 bases and 3 bases, in that order; junction bases with no gene match: 8. The CDR3 DNA reads TGTGCCAGCAGCTACGGACAGGGAGGCAACAATCAGCCCCAGCATTTT. Translation gives CASSYGQGGNNQPQHF.

The V gene is TRBV7-8, the J gene TRBJ1-5; D gene uncertain. Germline lookup yields CDR1 SGHVS and CDR2 FQNEAQ. The CDR3 is made up of 15 amino acids. V dropped 5 bases and J dropped 2 bases, with 13 bases sitting between them. CDR3 coding DNA: TGTGCCAGCAGCCCGAGGTCGCTCGGCAATCAGCCCCAGCATTTT. It translates to CASSPRSLGNQPQHF.

The chain links TRBV10-3 to TRBJ2-1; 8 bases match TRBD2. V lost 3 bases and J lost 2; bases outside the gene matches: 6. CDR1 and CDR2 (germline): ENHRY, SYGVKD. The CDR3 runs to 16 residues. CDR3 sequence: CAISDPGGPPYNEQFF. CDR3 coding DNA: TGTGCCATCAGTGATCCGGGAGGGCCCCCCTACAATGAGCAGTTCTTC.

This sequence joins TRBV6-4 and TRBJ2-7; 7 nucleotides line up with TRBD1. In germline, CDR1 is MRHNA, CDR2 SNTAGT. The V gene end was trimmed by 3 bases and the J gene end by 7 bases; junction bases not matched to a gene: 9. The CDR3 contains 14 residues. DNA for the CDR3: TGTGCCAGCAGTGAGACAGGGTCGTCACGGGAGCAGTACTTC. This sequence encodes CASSETGSSREQYF.

The chain joins TRBV2 to TRBJ2-7; either TRBD1 or TRBD2 may supply D (5 bases each). CDR3 length: 16 amino acids. V dropped 0 bases and J dropped 2 bases, with 14 bases sitting between them. CDR1 is SNHLY, CDR2 FYNNEI, per germline. The CDR3 DNA sequence: TGTGCCAGCAGTGAAGCGAGGGACGGGAATCCCTACGAGCAGTACTTC. This translates into CASSEARDGNPYEQYF.

The chain employs TRBV6-1 and TRBJ2-5; D is possibly TRBD2 (6 bases). The CDR3 totals 13 residues. V was pared by 2 bases and J by 5 bases, with 9 bases between. Germline assignment: CDR1 MNHNS and CDR2 SASEGT. The CDR3 region is CASSEPGRETQYF. DNA of the CDR3: TGTGCCAGCAGTGAACCAGGGAGGGAGACCCAGTACTTC.

V usage is TRBV15 and J usage is TRBJ2-7; a possible D gene is TRBD2 (6 bases). Germline V gene sequence: CDR1 LNHNV, CDR2 YYDKDF (reference sequence). This CDR3 is built from 13 residues. V was shortened by 8 bases and J by 6 bases, with 17 bases between the two germline ends. CDR3 sequence: CATSTRPGGEQYF. In DNA, the CDR3 is TGTGCCACCTCCACGCGGCCCGGGGGCGAGCAGTACTTC.